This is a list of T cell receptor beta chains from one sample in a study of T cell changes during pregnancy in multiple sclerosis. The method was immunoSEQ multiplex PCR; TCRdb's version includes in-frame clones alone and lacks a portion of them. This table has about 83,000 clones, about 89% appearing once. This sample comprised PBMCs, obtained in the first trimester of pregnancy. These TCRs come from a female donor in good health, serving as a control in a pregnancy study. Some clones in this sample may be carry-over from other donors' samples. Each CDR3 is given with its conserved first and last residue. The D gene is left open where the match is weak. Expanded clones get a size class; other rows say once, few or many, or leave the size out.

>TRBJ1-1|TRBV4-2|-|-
TGTGCCAGCAGCCAAGATATGGGCACCTATGGCACTGAAGCTTTCTTT
CASSQDMGTYGTEAFF
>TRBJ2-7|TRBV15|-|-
TGTGCCACCAGCAGAGATAACGGGTTCGAGCAGTACTTC
CATSRDNGFEQYF
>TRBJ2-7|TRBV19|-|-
TGTGCCAGTAGCACAGGGACCCCCTACGAGCAGTACTTC
CASSTGTPYEQYF
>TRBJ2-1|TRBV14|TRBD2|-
TGTGCCAGCAGCCTTAACCTACTAGCGGGCCACCTTGGCTCCTACAATGAGCAGTTCTTC
CASSLNLLAGHLGSYNEQFF
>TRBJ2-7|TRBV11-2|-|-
TGTGCCAGCAGCAAATTCAGACAGGAAACCTACGAGCAGTACTTC
CASSKFRQETYEQYF
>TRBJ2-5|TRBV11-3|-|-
TGTGCCAGCAGCTTATCGCCAGGGGAGACCCAGTACTTC
CASSLSPGETQYF
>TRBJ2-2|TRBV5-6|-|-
TGTGCCAGCAGCTTTTCAACGAACACCGGGGAGCTGTTTTTT
CASSFSTNTGELFF
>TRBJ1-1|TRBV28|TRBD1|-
TGTGCCAGCAGGGGGGGGACAGGGGACGTGAACACTGAAGCTTTCTTT
CASRGGTGDVNTEAFF
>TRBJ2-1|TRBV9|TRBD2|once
TGTGCCAGCAGCGTAGAACTAGCGCCCTCCAATGAGCAGTTCTTC
CASSVELAPSNEQFF
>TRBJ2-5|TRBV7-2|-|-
TGTGCCAGCAGCCCCGGAATAGCAGTAGAGACCCAGTACTTC
CASSPGIAVETQYF
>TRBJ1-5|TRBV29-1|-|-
TGCAGCGCCGAAGTTGGGGGGGGTCAGCCCCAGCATTTT
CSAEVGGGQPQHF
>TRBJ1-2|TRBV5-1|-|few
TGCGCCAGCAGCCCCTACGACCCCAGGGGCTATGGCTACACCTTC
CASSPYDPRGYGYTF
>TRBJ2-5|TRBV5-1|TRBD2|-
TGCGCCAGCAGCTCCTCGACTAGCGCGTACCAAGAGACCCAGTACTTC
CASSSSTSAYQETQYF
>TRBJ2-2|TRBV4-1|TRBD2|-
TGCGCCAGCACCGGACTAGCGGGGGCCGGGGAGCTGTTTTTT
CASTGLAGAGELFF
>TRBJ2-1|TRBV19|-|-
TGTGCCAGTAGTCTCTCCGGGGATGAGCAGTTCTTC
CASSLSGDEQFF
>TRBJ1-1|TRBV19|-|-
TGTGCCAGTAGTCCGACACAGGCGGAGAGCACTGAAGCTTTCTTT
CASSPTQAESTEAFF
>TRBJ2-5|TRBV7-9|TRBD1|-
TGTGCCAGCAGCTCGACAGGGTTCAAAGAGACCCAGTACTTC
CASSSTGFKETQYF
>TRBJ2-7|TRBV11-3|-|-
TGTGCCAGCAGCTTGATACCGGGGGAGCAGTACTTC
CASSLIPGEQYF
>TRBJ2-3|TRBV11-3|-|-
TGTGCCAGCAGCTTAGGTTTCCGGGATACGCAGTATTTT
CASSLGFRDTQYF
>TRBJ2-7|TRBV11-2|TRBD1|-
TGTGCCAGCAGCTTAGACACAGGGGACTACGAGCAGTACTTC
CASSLDTGDYEQYF
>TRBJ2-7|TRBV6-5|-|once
TGTGCCAGCAGACGTCTGGCGGAAAGCTCCTACGAGCAGTACTTC
CASRRLAESSYEQYF
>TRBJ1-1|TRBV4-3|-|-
TGCGCCAGCAGCCAAGGGCCTGCCCACAAAACAAGAAACACTGAAGCTTTCTTT
CASSQGPAHKTRNTEAFF
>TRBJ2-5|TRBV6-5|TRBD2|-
TGTGCCAGCAGTTACGCGGGGGGGACGGGGGAGACCCAGTACTTC
CASSYAGGTGETQYF
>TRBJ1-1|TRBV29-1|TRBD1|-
TGCAGCGTTGGGAAGGACAGGGGAGCTTTCTTT
CSVGKDRGAFF
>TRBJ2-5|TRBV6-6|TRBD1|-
TGTGCCAGCAGTTCGACAGGGAGAGTTTCCCAAGAGACCCAGTACTTC
CASSSTGRVSQETQYF
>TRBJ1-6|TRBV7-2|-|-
TGTGCCAGCACCAGGCGGGTACAGAGAAATTCACCCCTCCACTTT
CASTRRVQRNSPLHF
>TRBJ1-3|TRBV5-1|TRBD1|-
TGCGCCAGCAGCAACGGGACAGGGTCTGGAAACACCATATATTTT
CASSNGTGSGNTIYF
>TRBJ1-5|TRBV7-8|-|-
TGTGCCAGCAGCTTAGCTCAGGGATCGGGCAATCAGCCCCAGCATTTT
CASSLAQGSGNQPQHF
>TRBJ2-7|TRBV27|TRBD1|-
TGTGCCAGCAGCCCCGACACCGGGACAGCCTACGAGCAGTACTTC
CASSPDTGTAYEQYF
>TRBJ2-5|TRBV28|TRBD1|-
TGTGCCAGCAGCATCGGTCACGGTACAGGGGGACAAGAGACCCAGTACTTC
CASSIGHGTGGQETQYF
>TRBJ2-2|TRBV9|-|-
TGTGCCAGCAGCGTTGGAGACCTCGGGGAGCTGTTTTTT
CASSVGDLGELFF
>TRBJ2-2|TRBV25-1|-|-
TGTGCCAGCAGTGAATTGGAGAGGGCGGACACCGGGGAGCTGTTTTTT
CASSELERADTGELFF
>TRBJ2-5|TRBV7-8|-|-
TGTGCCAGCAGCTTGCTAGCCGGGCCGGGGGAGACCCAGTACTTC
CASSLLAGPGETQYF
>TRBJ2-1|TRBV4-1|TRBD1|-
TGCGCCAGCAGCCAAAGGGGAGGGACAGGGGTGCTCAACAATGAGCAGTTCTTC
CASSQRGGTGVLNNEQFF
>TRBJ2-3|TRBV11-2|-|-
TGTGCCAGCAGCTCGAGAGATACGCAGTATTTT
CASSSRDTQYF
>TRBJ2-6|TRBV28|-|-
TGTGCCAGCGACAGCTCTGGGGCCAACGTCCTGACTTTC
CASDSSGANVLTF
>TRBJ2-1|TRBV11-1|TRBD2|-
TGTGCCAGCAGCTCAACCGCCGGGACTAGCGCCAATGAGCAGTTCTTC
CASSSTAGTSANEQFF
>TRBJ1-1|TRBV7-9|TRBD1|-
TGTGCCAGCAGCTTAAGTAGGACAGGGAACACTGAAGCTTTCTTT
CASSLSRTGNTEAFF
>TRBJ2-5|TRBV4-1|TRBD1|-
TGCGCCAGCAGGAAACAGGGGACCCAGACCCAGTACTTC
CASRKQGTQTQYF
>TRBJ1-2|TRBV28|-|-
TGTGCCAGCAGTTCAACGGGTGACTATGGCTACACCTTC
CASSSTGDYGYTF
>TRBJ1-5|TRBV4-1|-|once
TGCGCCAGCAGCCCGCAGGGGTATAGCAATCAGCCCCAGCATTTT
CASSPQGYSNQPQHF
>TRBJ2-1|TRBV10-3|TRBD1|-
TGTGCCACCGGGACAGGTTCAAGCTCCTACAATGAGCAGTTCTTC
CATGTGSSSYNEQFF
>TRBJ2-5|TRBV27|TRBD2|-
TGTGCCAGCAGTCCCTATAGCGGGGGGCCGGGAGAGACCCAGTACTTC
CASSPYSGGPGETQYF
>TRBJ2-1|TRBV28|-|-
TGTGCCAGCAGTTTAAGTGGCCTAGGCAACAATGAGCAGTTCTTC
CASSLSGLGNNEQFF